This T cell receptor (beta chain) was found in a study of cytomegalovirus exposure and HLA in healthy donors. In regard to this clone: Its antigen is currently unknown.

V was pared by 5 bases and J by 9 bases, with 14 bases between. Per the germline V gene, CDR1 is SGHTA and CDR2 is FQGTGA. The CDR3 sequence is 13 residues long. Study outcomes and limitations: Researchers reportedly found TCR beta sequences accurately predicted most subjects' HLA-A and HLA-B alleles. Presence/absence comparisons presumed near-even sequencing depth among donors. In a later analysis, V- and J-gene trimming of beta chains associated with a DCLRE1C missense variant, replicated independently. A later analysis showed TCR association rates differing by HLA locus, peaking at DRB1 and lowest at HLA-C.

13 Jbeta primers and 60 Vbeta primers were used for the PCR. Profiling relied on immunoSEQ multiplex PCR, and the TCRdb table lists in-frame clones only, not all of them. This repertoire includes more than 140,000 clones. The chain couples TRBV7-3 to TRBJ1-3; D may be TRBD1 (5 bases). This receptor was obtained from a woman between 18 and 29 years old in good health and CMV-seronegative. The specimen sequenced was PBMCs. In DNA form, the CDR3 reads TGTGCCAGCAGCCAAGGACCCACAGGCACCATATATTTT. Translating it yields CASSQGPTGTIYF.